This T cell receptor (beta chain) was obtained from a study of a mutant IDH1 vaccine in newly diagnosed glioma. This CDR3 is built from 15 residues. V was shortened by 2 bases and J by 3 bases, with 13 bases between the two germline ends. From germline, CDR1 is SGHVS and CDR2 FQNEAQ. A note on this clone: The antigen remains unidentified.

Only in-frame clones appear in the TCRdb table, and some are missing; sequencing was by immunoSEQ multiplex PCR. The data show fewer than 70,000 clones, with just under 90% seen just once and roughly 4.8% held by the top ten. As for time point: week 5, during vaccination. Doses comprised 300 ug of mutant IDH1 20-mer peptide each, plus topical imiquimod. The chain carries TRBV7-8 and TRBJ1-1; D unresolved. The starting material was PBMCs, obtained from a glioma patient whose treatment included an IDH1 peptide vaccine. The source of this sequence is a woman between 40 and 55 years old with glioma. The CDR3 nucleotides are TGTGCCAGCAGCTTAACGTACCCTCGGGACACTGAAGCTTTCTTT. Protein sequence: CASSLTYPRDTEAFF.